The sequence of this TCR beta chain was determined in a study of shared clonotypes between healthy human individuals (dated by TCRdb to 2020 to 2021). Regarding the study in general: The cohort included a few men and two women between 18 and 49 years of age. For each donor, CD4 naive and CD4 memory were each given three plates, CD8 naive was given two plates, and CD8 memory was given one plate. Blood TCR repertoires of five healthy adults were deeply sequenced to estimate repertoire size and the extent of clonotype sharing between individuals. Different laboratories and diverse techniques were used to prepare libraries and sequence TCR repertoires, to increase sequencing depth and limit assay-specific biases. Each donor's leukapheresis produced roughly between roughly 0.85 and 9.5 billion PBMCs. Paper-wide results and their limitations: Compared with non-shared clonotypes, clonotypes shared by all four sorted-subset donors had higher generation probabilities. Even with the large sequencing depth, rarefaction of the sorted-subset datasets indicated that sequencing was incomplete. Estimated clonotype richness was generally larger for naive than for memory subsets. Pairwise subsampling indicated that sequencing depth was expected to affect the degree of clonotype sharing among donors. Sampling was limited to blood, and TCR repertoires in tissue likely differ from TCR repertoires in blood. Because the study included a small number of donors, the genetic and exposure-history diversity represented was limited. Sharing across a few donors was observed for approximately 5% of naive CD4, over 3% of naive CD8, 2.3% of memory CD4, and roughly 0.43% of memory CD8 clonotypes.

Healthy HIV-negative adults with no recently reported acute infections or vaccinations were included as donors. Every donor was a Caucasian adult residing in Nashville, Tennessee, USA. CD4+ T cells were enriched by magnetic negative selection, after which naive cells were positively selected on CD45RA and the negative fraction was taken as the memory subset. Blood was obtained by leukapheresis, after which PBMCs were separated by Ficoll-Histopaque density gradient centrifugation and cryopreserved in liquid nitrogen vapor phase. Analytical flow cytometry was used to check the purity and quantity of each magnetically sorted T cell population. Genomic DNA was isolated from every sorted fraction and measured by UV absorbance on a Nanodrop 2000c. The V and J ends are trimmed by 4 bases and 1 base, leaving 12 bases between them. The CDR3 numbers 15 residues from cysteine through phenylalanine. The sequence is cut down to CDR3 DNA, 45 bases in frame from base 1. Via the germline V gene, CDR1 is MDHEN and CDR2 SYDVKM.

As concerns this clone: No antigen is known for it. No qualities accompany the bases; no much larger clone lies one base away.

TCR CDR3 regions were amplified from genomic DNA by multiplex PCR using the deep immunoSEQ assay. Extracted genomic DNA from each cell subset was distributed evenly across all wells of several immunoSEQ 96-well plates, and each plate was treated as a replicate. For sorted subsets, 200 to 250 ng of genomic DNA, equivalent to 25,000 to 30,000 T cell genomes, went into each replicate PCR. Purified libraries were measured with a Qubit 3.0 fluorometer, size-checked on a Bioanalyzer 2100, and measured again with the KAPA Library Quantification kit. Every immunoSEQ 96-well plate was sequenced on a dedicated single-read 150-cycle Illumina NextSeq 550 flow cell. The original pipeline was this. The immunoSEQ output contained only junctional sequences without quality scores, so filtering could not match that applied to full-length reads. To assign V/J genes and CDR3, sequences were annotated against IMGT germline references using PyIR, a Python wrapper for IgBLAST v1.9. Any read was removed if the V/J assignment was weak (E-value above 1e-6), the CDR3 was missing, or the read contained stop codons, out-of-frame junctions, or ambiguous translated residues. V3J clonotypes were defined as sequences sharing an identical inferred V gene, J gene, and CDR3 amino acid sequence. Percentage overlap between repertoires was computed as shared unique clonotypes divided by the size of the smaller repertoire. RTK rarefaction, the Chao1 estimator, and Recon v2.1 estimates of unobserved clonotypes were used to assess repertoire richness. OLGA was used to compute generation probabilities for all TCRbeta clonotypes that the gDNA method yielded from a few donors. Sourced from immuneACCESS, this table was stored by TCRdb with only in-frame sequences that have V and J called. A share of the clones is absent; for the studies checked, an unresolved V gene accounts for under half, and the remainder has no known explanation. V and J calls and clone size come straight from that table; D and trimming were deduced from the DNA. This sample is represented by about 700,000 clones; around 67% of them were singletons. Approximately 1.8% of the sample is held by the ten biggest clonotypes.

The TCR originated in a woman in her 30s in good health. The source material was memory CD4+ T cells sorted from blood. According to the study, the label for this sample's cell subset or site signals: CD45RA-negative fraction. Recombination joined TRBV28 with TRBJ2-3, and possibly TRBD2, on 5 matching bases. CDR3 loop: CASSYASAGTDTQYF. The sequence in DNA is TGTGCCAGCAGTTACGCCTCAGCGGGCACAGATACGCAGTATTTT.